The present T cell receptor (beta chain) was sequenced within a study of blood T cell repertoires in COVID-19. Profiled with immunoSEQ multiplex PCR; TCRdb holds only in-frame clones, not every one. The sample has approximately 200,000 clones; around 88% are singletons. V gave up 3 bases and J gave up 0 bases, with 12 bases separating them. The CDR3 has 16 amino acids. Germline V lookup: CDR1 MDHEN, CDR2 SYDVKM. Sequences were obtained from peripheral blood. This sequence joins TRBV28 and TRBJ2-1; D is perhaps TRBD2 (6 bases). This TCR was sampled from a woman aged 25 to 39 with acute or convalescent COVID-19. The CDR3 DNA is TGTGCCAGCAGTTTCCGCGGGACGAGCTCCTACAATGAGCAGTTCTTC. Protein sequence: CASSFRGTSSYNEQFF.